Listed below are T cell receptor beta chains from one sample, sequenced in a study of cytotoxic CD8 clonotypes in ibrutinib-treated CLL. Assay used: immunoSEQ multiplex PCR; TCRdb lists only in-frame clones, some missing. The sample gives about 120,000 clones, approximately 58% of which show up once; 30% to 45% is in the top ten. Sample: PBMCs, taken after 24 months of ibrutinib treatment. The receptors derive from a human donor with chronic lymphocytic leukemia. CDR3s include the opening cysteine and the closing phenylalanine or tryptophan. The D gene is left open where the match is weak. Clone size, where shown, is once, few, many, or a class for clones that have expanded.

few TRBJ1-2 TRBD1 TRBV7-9 CASSPGGTGPGYTF TGTGCCAGCAGCCCTGGGGGGACAGGACCAGGCTACACCTTC
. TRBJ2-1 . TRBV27 CASSLSESSYNEQFF TGTGCCAGCAGTTTATCGGAGAGCTCCTACAATGAGCAGTTCTTC
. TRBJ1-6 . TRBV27 CASSFGQYNSPLHF TGTGCCAGCAGTTTTGGACAGTATAATTCACCCCTCCACTTT
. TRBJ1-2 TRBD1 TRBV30 CAWSLGTGGGGYTF TGTGCCTGGAGCCTGGGGACAGGGGGAGGTGGCTACACCTTC
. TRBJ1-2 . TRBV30 CAWSVNNGYTF TGTGCCTGGAGTGTAAACAATGGCTACACCTTC
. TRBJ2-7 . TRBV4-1 CASSQESRSGTRSYEQYF TGCGCCAGCAGCCAAGAATCCCGCAGCGGGACAAGGTCCTACGAGCAGTACTTC
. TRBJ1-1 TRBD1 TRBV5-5 CASSFTVTGVTEAFF TGTGCCAGCAGCTTTACGGTGACAGGGGTAACTGAAGCTTTCTTT
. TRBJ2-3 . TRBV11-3 CASSGFLGDTQYF TGTGCCAGCAGCGGGTTTCTTGGGGATACGCAGTATTTT
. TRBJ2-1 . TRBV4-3 CASSQVLSGGAYNEQFF TGCGCCAGCAGCCAAGTTCTCTCAGGGGGGGCCTACAATGAGCAGTTCTTC
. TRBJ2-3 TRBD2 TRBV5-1 CASSLWGRGGTDTQYF TGCGCCAGCAGCCTGTGGGGCCGGGGGGGCACAGATACGCAGTATTTT
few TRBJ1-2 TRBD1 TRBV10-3 CAMAPGQGNGYTF TGTGCCATGGCTCCGGGACAGGGTAATGGCTACACCTTC
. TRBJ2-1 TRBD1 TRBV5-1 CASSLGTENNEQFF TGCGCCAGCAGCCTAGGGACAGAGAACAATGAGCAGTTCTTC
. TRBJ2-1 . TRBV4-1 CASSQDGNSYNEQFF TGCGCCAGCAGCCAAGACGGCAACTCCTACAATGAGCAGTTCTTC
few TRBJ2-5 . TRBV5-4 CASSYPQETQYF TGTGCCAGCAGCTACCCCCAAGAGACCCAGTACTTC
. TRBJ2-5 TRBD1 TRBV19 CASSDRGRWDQETQYF TGTGCCAGTAGTGACAGGGGGCGATGGGACCAAGAGACCCAGTACTTC
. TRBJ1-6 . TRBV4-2 CASSFPTDDSPLHF TGTGCCAGCAGCTTTCCGACAGACGATTCACCCCTCCACTTT
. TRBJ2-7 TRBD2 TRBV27 CASSSPLSGAYEQYF TGTGCCAGCAGTTCTCCACTTAGCGGGGCCTACGAGCAGTACTTC
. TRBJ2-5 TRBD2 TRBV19 CASSIQAASGRETQYF TGTGCCAGTAGTATTCAGGCGGCTAGCGGGAGAGAGACCCAGTACTTC
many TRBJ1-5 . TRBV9 CASSRDRHQPQHF TGTGCCAGCAGCAGGGACCGACATCAGCCCCAGCATTTT
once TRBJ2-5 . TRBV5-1 CASSSPQETQYF TGCGCCAGCAGCTCACCTCAAGAGACCCAGTACTTC